This entry lists 9 T cell receptor beta chains sequenced from one sample in a study of cytomegalovirus exposure and HLA in healthy donors. PCR was performed using 60 Vbeta and 13 Jbeta primers. Produced via immunoSEQ multiplex PCR; TCRdb's table is partial and in-frame only. This sample has about 95,000 clones, with around 75% found just once. Sequencing input: PBMCs. These receptors came from a man between 18 and 35 years old in good health and CMV-seropositive.

The sample holds one count of this clone. V is TRBV6-5 and J is TRBJ1-2; D unclear. The CDR3 runs to 14 residues. Germline assignment: CDR1 MNHEY and CDR2 SVGAGI. V gave up 6 bases and J gave up 5 bases, with 16 bases separating them. CDR3 in amino acids: CASSPLSVVYGYTF. Here the CDR3 DNA reads TGTGCCAGCAGCCCACTGTCGGTGGTTTATGGCTACACCTTC.

The V and J genes are TRBV7-6 and TRBJ1-2, with D possibly matching TRBD1 (5 bases). Trimming pared 3 bases from V and 3 bases from J, leaving 17 bases between. The germline CDR1 and CDR2 sequences are SGHVS and FNYEAQ. The CDR3 extends over 16 amino acids. CDR3 region: CASSLGQGRFDYGYTF. CDR3 coding DNA: TGTGCCAGCAGCTTGGGGCAGGGAAGATTTGACTATGGCTACACCTTC.

The V call is TRBV6-6, the J call TRBJ1-1; D is unclear. Germline V gives CDR1 MNHNY, CDR2 SVGAGI (reference sequence). The CDR3 runs 12 residues. Trimming took off 6 bases at V and 1 base at J, with 6 bases between the two ends. CDR3 DNA: TGTGCCAGCAGGGCGGGGAACACTGAAGCTTTCTTT. Its translation is CASRAGNTEAFF.

This clone occurred a few times. The CDR3 here is CASSEGWGQAYEQYF. In nucleotides, the CDR3 is TGTGCCAGCAGTGAAGGTTGGGGCCAGGCGTACGAGCAGTACTTC. This sequence joins TRBV6-1 and TRBJ2-7; D may be TRBD1 (5 bases). This CDR3 region has 15 residues. V was trimmed by 1 base and J by 4 bases, leaving 14 bases between them. Germline CDR1 and CDR2: MNHNS and SASEGT.

This clone was counted a few times. The chain employs TRBV27 and TRBJ2-7; D might be TRBD1 (6 bases). Germline V gives CDR1 MNHEY, CDR2 SMNVEV (reference sequence). This CDR3 comprises 15 residues. Trimming cost V 0 bases and J 3 bases, with 12 bases left between them. CDR3 amino acids: CASSLSGTIDYEQYF. The DNA of the CDR3 is TGTGCCAGCAGTTTATCGGGGACAATCGACTACGAGCAGTACTTC.

This clone was counted between two and nine times. The chain is built from TRBV2 and TRBJ1-2; the match to TRBD1 covers 7 bases. From germline, CDR1 is SNHLY and CDR2 FYNNEI. The CDR3 totals 16 residues. After removal of 3 bases from V and 4 bases from J, the junction contained 11 bases not matched to a gene. The CDR3 coding sequence is TGTGCCAGCAGTGACGAACCAGGGGGACGAGGCTATGGCTACACCTTC. Translation gives CASSDEPGGRGYGYTF. The full variable domain, its missing parts supplied by reference TRBV2 and TRBJ1-2, is EPEVTQTPSHQVTQMGQEVILRCVPISNHLYFYWYRQILGQKVEFLVSFYNNEISEKSEIFDDQFSVERPDGSNFTLKIRSTKLEDSAMYFCASSDEPGGRGYGYTFGSGTRLTVV.

V usage is TRBV6-1 and J usage is TRBJ2-3; 12 bases agree with TRBD2. The J segment lost 6 bases and the V segment lost 6 bases, leaving 7 bases of the junction unmatched. Per the germline V gene, CDR1 is MNHNS and CDR2 is SASEGT. The CDR3 runs to 15 residues. The CDR3, as DNA: TGTGCCAGCAGGAGACTAGCGGGGGCCTTTGATACGCAGTATTTT. Encoded protein: CASRRLAGAFDTQYF.

The CDR3, as DNA: TGTGCCAGCAGCTATCGGGGGGCGGGCACAGATACGCAGTATTTT. It is translated as CASSYRGAGTDTQYF. This chain links TRBV7-2 with TRBJ2-3; tentative D call: TRBD2 (7 bases). Between the trimmed V and J ends, which lost 4 bases and 1 base, there was a span of 12 bases. CDR3 length: 15 residues. CDR1 is SGHTA, CDR2 FQGNSA, per germline.

The V call is TRBV6-1, the J call TRBJ1-4, with D perhaps TRBD1 (5 bases). The CDR3 runs to 14 residues. CDR1 is MNHNS and CDR2 is SASEGT in the germline V gene. The germline V and J ends were trimmed by 6 bases and 6 bases, with 14 bases remaining between them. This CDR3 reads CASRSNRGDEKLFF. In nucleotides, the CDR3 is TGTGCCAGCAGATCCAACCGGGGGGATGAAAAACTGTTTTTT.